This entry describes one T cell receptor beta chain. The table came from immunoSEQ multiplex PCR; TCRdb's copy has only in-frame clones and leaves some out. This sample yields about 160,000 clones, of which approximately 96% are seen a single time; about 0.89% belongs to the top ten. The entry originates in a study of cytomegalovirus exposure and HLA in healthy donors. Sequenced input: PBMCs. The origin of this receptor is a woman aged 18-29 years in good health and CMV-seronegative.

DNA for the CDR3: TGTGCCAGCAGTTGGGGGGGAAGCGGCTACACCTTC. This codes for CASSWGGSGYTF. The J gene is TRBJ1-2, the V gene TRBV6-5; possibly TRBD1 for D (5 bases). Trimming pared 4 bases from V and 8 bases from J, leaving 11 bases between. The CDR3 has 12 amino acids. Germline assignment: CDR1 MNHEY and CDR2 SVGAGI.